The 10 T cell receptor beta chains reported below all come from one sample, sequenced in a study of PD-1 blockade in mismatch repair-deficient tumors. TCRdb's table, derived via immunoSEQ multiplex PCR, lists solely in-frame clones and lacks some. The repertoire holds around 38,000 clones, with 79% as singletons. Specimen: peripheral blood, collected 4 weeks after starting pembrolizumab. These receptors were collected from an adult with mismatch repair-deficient cancer.

This sequence joins TRBV2 and TRBJ2-5; 7 bases fit TRBD1. The CDR3 has 13 residues. Germline-derived CDR1 and CDR2 are SNHLY and FYNNEI. The V and J ends lost 6 bases and 4 bases, in that order; junction bases with no gene match: 5. CDR3 DNA: TGTGCCAGCAGACGGGACAGCATAGAGACCCAGTACTTC. It is translated as CASRRDSIETQYF.

V is TRBV30 and J is TRBJ1-2; 11 bases fit TRBD1. CDR1 GTSNPN and CDR2 SVGIG come from the germline V gene (reference sequence). This CDR3 spans 13 amino acids. V lost 5 bases, J lost 2 bases, and 1 base stayed unmatched. The CDR3 reads CAWWTGGNYGYTF. CDR3 sequence (DNA): TGTGCCTGGTGGACAGGGGGCAACTATGGCTACACCTTC.

Only a few counts were recorded for this clone. The rearrangement links TRBV5-1 to TRBJ2-5, with D possibly being TRBD1 (6 bases). The ends were cut back, 1 base at V and 3 bases at J, with 7 bases in the middle. The CDR3 length is 13 residues. Looked up from germline, CDR1 is SGHRS and CDR2 is YFSETQ. CDR3 bases: TGCGCCAGCAGCTTGTCAGGGGAAGAGACCCAGTACTTC. As protein: CASSLSGEETQYF.

This clone has just a few counts. The chain couples TRBV28 to TRBJ2-7, with 10 bases that match TRBD2. The length of the CDR3 is 17 residues. CDR1 is MDHEN and CDR2 is SYDVKM in the germline V gene. With 2 bases clipped from V and 3 bases from J, the junction kept 10 bases outside the gene matches. CDR3 sequence reads: CASSLGWLAGVFYEQYF. DNA of the CDR3: TGTGCCAGCAGTTTAGGGTGGCTAGCGGGAGTGTTCTACGAGCAGTACTTC.

The chain recombines TRBV5-1 with TRBJ2-2; 8 bases map to TRBD1. The CDR3 has 17 amino acids. V trimming: 2 bases; J trimming: 0 bases; junction bases outside the gene matches: 6. The germline gives CDR1 SGHRS, CDR2 YFSETQ. The CDR3 DNA sequence: TGCGCCAGCAGCTTTACACCGGGACAGGCGAACACCGGGGAGCTGTTTTTT. Amino acid sequence: CASSFTPGQANTGELFF.

This chain connects TRBV5-1 to TRBJ1-1; no reliable D call. Germline CDR1 reads SGHRS; CDR2 reads YFSETQ. The length of the CDR3 is 12 residues. The ends were cut back, 3 bases at V and 11 bases at J, with 14 bases in the middle. The CDR3 region is CASSSSGERAFF. The DNA of the CDR3 is TGCGCCAGCAGCTCGTCAGGCGAGAGGGCTTTCTTT.

The chain recombines TRBV5-1 with TRBJ2-5; unclear D gene. Trimming removed 6 bases at V and 7 bases at J, with 16 bases between. CDR1 is SGHRS, CDR2 YFSETQ, per germline. The CDR3 length is 13 residues. In DNA, the CDR3 is TGCGCCAGCACCTCCGAGGTACCTGCGACCCAGTACTTC. Translated: CASTSEVPATQYF.

The V call is TRBV7-9, the J call TRBJ2-7; TRBD1 matches 10 bases. CDR1 and CDR2 (germline): SEHNR, FQNEAQ (reference sequence). The CDR3 runs to 16 residues. V was clipped by 5 bases and J by 6 bases; unmatched bases: 13. The CDR3 DNA sequence: TGTGCCAGCAGCCCAAGGGACAGGGGTTGGAGTAGCGAGCAGTACTTC. Protein sequence: CASSPRDRGWSSEQYF.

The CDR3 nucleotides are TGCGCCAGCAGCCTGATCGGACTAGCGAGCTCCTACAATGAGCAGTTCTTC. Protein sequence: CASSLIGLASSYNEQFF. The V call is TRBV4-3, the J call TRBJ2-1; the match to TRBD2 covers 9 bases. J was trimmed by 0 bases and V by 4 bases; bases with no gene match: 7. This CDR3 spans 17 amino acids. Germline V gene data show CDR1 as LGHNA and CDR2 as YSLEER.

The count of this clone is one. The chain is built from TRBV7-3 and TRBJ2-3; D is possibly TRBD2 (6 bases). Trimming took off 5 bases at V and 1 base at J, with 16 bases between the two ends. The CDR3 loop spans 16 amino acids. The germline CDR1 and CDR2 sequences are SGHTA and FQGTGA. For the CDR3, the DNA is TGTGCCAGCAGCCTCACGGGACTCCGGGGCACAGATACGCAGTATTTT. Its translation is CASSLTGLRGTDTQYF.